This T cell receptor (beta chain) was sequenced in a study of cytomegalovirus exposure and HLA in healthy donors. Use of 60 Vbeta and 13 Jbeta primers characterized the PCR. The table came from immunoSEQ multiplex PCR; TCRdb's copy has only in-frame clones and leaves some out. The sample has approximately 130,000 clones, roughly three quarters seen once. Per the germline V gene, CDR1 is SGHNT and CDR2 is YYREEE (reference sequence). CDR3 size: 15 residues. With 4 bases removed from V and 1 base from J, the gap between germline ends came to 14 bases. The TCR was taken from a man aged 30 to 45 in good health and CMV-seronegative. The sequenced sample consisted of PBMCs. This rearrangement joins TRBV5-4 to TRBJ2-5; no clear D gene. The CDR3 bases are TGTGCCAGCAGCCCCGGTGAACCCGGCCAAGAGACCCAGTACTTC. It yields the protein CASSPGEPGQETQYF.